This T cell receptor (beta chain) came from a study of technical replicates of blood from a few donors. Method: immunoSEQ multiplex PCR; TCRdb's copy keeps in-frame clones and lacks some. The sample contains tens of thousands of clones, roughly 94% of which appear only once. V trimming: 5 bases; J trimming: 0 bases; junction bases outside the gene matches: 9. Germline values: CDR1 KGHSH, CDR2 LQKENI. CDR3 size: 18 residues. The TCR sequence derives from a human donor in good health. This sequence joins TRBV18 and TRBJ2-6, with 8 bases lining up with TRBD2. The sequenced sample was T cells isolated from PBMCs. The CDR3, as DNA: TGTGCCAGCTCATCGCCGGGACTAGGGATCTCTGGGGCCAACGTCCTGACTTTC. It specifies CASSSPGLGISGANVLTF. Combining the CDR3 with reference TRBV18 and TRBJ2-6 gives the whole variable domain NAGVMQNPRHLVRRRGQEARLRCSPMKGHSHVYWYRQLPEEGLKFMVYLQKENIIDESGMPKERFSAEFPKEGPSILRIQQVVRGDSAAYFCASSSPGLGISGANVLTFGAGSRLTVL.